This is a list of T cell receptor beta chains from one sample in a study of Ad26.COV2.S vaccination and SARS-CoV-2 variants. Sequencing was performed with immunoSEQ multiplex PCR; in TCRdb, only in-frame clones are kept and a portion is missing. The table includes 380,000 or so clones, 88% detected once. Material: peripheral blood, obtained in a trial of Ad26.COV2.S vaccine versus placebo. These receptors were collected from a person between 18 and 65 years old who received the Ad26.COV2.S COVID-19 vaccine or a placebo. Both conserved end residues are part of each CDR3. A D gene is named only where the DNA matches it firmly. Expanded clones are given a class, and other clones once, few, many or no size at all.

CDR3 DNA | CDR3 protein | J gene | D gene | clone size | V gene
TGCGCCAGCAGCCGGCTACGGTCAGGGGACCAGCCCCAGCATTTT | CASSRLRSGDQPQHF | TRBJ1-5 | - | - | TRBV4-1
TGTGCCAGCAGCACCCTATACGAGCAGTACTTC | CASSTLYEQYF | TRBJ2-7 | - | - | TRBV14
TGTGCCAGCAGTCGGGACAGGGTGAACACCGGGGAGCTGTTTTTT | CASSRDRVNTGELFF | TRBJ2-2 | TRBD1 | - | TRBV28
TGTGCCAGCAGTGAAAACTTCTATCCCCTCCACTTT | CASSENFYPLHF | TRBJ1-6 | - | - | TRBV2
TGTGCCAGCAGCTTGACCCGGACGGCTCCGAACACCGGGGAGCTGTTTTTT | CASSLTRTAPNTGELFF | TRBJ2-2 | - | once | TRBV7-3
TGTGCCAGCAGTTACCCCACCCGGGGCGGGGGCTACACCTTC | CASSYPTRGGGYTF | TRBJ1-2 | - | - | TRBV6-2/TRBV6-3
TGTGCCAGCAGCCCTGGGACTAGCGGCGACACAGATACGCAGTATTTT | CASSPGTSGDTDTQYF | TRBJ2-3 | TRBD2 | - | TRBV13
TGTGCCAGCAGACATACTAGCGAGACATACAATGAGCAGTTCTTC | CASRHTSETYNEQFF | TRBJ2-1 | TRBD2 | - | TRBV5-6
TGTGCCAGCAGCCTAACAGGGGTCCCAACTAGTGGGGCCAACGTCCTGACTTTC | CASSLTGVPTSGANVLTF | TRBJ2-6 | TRBD1 | - | TRBV7-3
TGTGCCAGCAGCCTACGACAGAACACTGAAGCTTTCTTT | CASSLRQNTEAFF | TRBJ1-1 | - | - | TRBV7-9
TGTGCCTGGCCCGGGGGGGTGAACACCGGGGAGCTGTTTTTT | CAWPGGVNTGELFF | TRBJ2-2 | TRBD2 | - | TRBV30
TGTGCCATCAGTGAGGTGGTAGCCGGCAATGAAAAACTGTTTTTT | CAISEVVAGNEKLFF | TRBJ1-4 | - | - | TRBV10-3
TGTGCCAGCAGCCAAGATCAGTTTTGGACAGGGACTTCACCCCTCCACTTT | CASSQDQFWTGTSPLHF | TRBJ1-6 | TRBD1 | - | TRBV3-1/TRBV3-2
TGTGCCGCCAGTGTTGGAGCGGGCCCTTCCTACAATGAGCAGTTCTTC | CAASVGAGPSYNEQFF | TRBJ2-1 | - | - | TRBV15
TGTGCCAGCAGTTGGAGGGCCTACAATGAGCAGTTCTTC | CASSWRAYNEQFF | TRBJ2-1 | - | - | TRBV27
TGTGCCAGCAGCCTAGGACAGGGGAGAAGCTATGGCTACACCTTC | CASSLGQGRSYGYTF | TRBJ1-2 | TRBD1 | - | TRBV5-6
TGTGCCAGCAGCTTAGGGGTGACAGGCACCTATAATTCACCCCTCCACTTT | CASSLGVTGTYNSPLHF | TRBJ1-6 | - | - | TRBV7-2
TGTGCCAGCAGTTGGGGTTTGTACCAAGAGACCCAGTACTTC | CASSWGLYQETQYF | TRBJ2-5 | - | - | TRBV28
TGTGCCTGGAGTACAGGGGGAACTGGAAACACCATATATTTT | CAWSTGGTGNTIYF | TRBJ1-3 | TRBD1 | - | TRBV30
TGTGCCAGCAGCCAAGATGTCGGTAGTACCGCCTACGAGCAGTACTTC | CASSQDVGSTAYEQYF | TRBJ2-7 | - | - | TRBV14
TGTGCCACCAGAGAGGGGGTCGGGGCTTTCTTT | CATREGVGAFF | TRBJ1-1 | - | few | TRBV10-3
TGTGCCAGCAGCCAAAGGGGCGGTCGGGATACGCAGTATTTT | CASSQRGGRDTQYF | TRBJ2-3 | - | - | TRBV3-1/TRBV3-2
TGTGCCAGCAGCCAATGGGGTTCGCGACAGGGGGCCGACGAGCAGTACTTC | CASSQWGSRQGADEQYF | TRBJ2-7 | TRBD1 | - | TRBV3-1/TRBV3-2
TGTGCCAGCAGTGAGAACAGGGGAGTCGTTAATTCACCCCTCCACTTT | CASSENRGVVNSPLHF | TRBJ1-6 | TRBD1 | - | TRBV6-2/TRBV6-3
TGTGCCAGCACCCCAAGTCCTGGGGGTGAAGCTTTCTTT | CASTPSPGGEAFF | TRBJ1-1 | - | - | TRBV6-4
TGTGCCAGCAGTGACAGGGGATACCCTAACTATGGCTACACCTTC | CASSDRGYPNYGYTF | TRBJ1-2 | - | - | TRBV2